This T cell receptor beta chain was captured by sequencing in a study of cytomegalovirus exposure and HLA in healthy donors. In the study overall: Early released data had about 80 million unique TCRs, all coming from HLA-typed donors.

Study results and limitations: The authors considered a cluster of highly shared sequence variants likely to be a sequencing artifact.

The CDR3 length is 15 residues. The germline gives CDR1 LNHDA, CDR2 SQIVND (reference sequence). V was pared by 4 bases and J by 5 bases, with 17 bases between. A word on this clone: Its antigen is not identified.

Healthy bone marrow donors made up the donors. Both 60 Vbeta primers and 13 Jbeta primers went into the PCR. This table comes from immunoSEQ multiplex PCR, and its TCRdb copy is limited to in-frame clones, with some not included. The sample consists of tens of thousands of clones, around 73% of them appearing once. The chain is built from TRBV19 and TRBJ2-5; D perhaps matches TRBD1 (6 bases). Specimen: PBMCs. The clonotype originates from a man between 50 and 59 years old in good health and CMV-seronegative. This CDR3 reads CASSTVSGGRETQYF. CDR3 DNA sequence: TGTGCCAGTAGTACAGTGAGTGGGGGCCGGGAGACCCAGTACTTC.